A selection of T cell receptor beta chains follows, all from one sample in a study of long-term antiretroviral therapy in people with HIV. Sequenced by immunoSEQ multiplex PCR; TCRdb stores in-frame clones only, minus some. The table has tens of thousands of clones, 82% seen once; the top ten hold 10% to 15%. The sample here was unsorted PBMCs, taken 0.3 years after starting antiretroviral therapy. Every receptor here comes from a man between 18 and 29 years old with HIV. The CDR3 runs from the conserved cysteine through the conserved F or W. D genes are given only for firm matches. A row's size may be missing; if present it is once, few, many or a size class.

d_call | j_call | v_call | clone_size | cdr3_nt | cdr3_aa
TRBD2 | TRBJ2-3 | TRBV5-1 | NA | TGCGCCAGCAGCTTGGGACGGGGGGTCAGCACAGATACGCAGTATTTT | CASSLGRGVSTDTQYF
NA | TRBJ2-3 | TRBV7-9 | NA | TGTGCCAGCAGCCTAGACACACGCACAGATACGCAGTATTTT | CASSLDTRTDTQYF
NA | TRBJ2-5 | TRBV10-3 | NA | TGTGCCATCAGTGAGGGCAGAATATACCAAGAGACCCAGTACTTC | CAISEGRIYQETQYF
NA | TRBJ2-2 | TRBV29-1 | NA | TGCAGCGTTGATACGGGGAACACCGGGGAGCTGTTTTTT | CSVDTGNTGELFF
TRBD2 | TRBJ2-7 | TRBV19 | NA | TGTGCCCCCCGGGGGGTCTACGAGCAGTACTTC | CAPRGVYEQYF
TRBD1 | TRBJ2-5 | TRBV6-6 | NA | TGTGCCAGCAGAAGAGGACAGGCGGAGACCCAGTACTTC | CASRRGQAETQYF
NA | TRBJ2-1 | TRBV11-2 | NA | TGTGCCAGCAGCTTAGATCTGTGGGGGAGTGTCAACAATGAGCAGTTCTTC | CASSLDLWGSVNNEQFF
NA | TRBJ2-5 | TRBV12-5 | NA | TGTGCTAGTGAACGGGGAGGTGAAAGGACCCAGTACTTC | CASERGGERTQYF
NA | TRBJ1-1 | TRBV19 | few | TGTGCCAGTAGTTCACGGGCTTACCCGGAAGCTTTCTTT | CASSSRAYPEAFF
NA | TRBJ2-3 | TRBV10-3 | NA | TGTGCCATCAGTGCTTTAGAAGCTTCTGAGGATACGCAGTATTTT | CAISALEASEDTQYF
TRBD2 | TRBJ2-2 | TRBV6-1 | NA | TGTGCCAGCAGTGGATACGGACTAGCGGGAGTCTTCGGGGAGCTGTTTTTT | CASSGYGLAGVFGELFF
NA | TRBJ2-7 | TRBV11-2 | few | TGTGCCAGCAGCTTAGGGGCGGTTACCTCCTACGAGCAGTACTTC | CASSLGAVTSYEQYF
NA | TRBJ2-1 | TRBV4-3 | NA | TGCGCCAGCAGCCAAGACTACGGGAGCCTTTCCACCTACAATGAGCAGTTCTTC | CASSQDYGSLSTYNEQFF
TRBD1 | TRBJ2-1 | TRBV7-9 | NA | TGTGCCAGCAGCTTAACCGGGACAGAGTCTTACAATGAGCAGTTCTTC | CASSLTGTESYNEQFF
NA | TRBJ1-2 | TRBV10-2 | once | TGCGCCAGCAGTGTTAGGGACGACTATGGCTACACCTTC | CASSVRDDYGYTF
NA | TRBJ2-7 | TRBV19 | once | TGTGCCAGTAGTATCGCCCCCTCAAACAGGGCCCTATCCTACGAGCAGTACTTC | CASSIAPSNRALSYEQYF
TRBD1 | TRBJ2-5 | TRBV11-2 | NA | TGTGCCAGCAGCTTAGTCATGGGACAGCTCGGTGAGACCCAGTACTTC | CASSLVMGQLGETQYF
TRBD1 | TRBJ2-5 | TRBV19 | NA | TGTGCCAGTACTACGGGACAGGGGGCAATTGAGACCCAGTACTTC | CASTTGQGAIETQYF
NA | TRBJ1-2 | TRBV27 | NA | TGTGCCAGCAGTTTCTCTCCCGGGGCCCCCAACGGCTACACCTTC | CASSFSPGAPNGYTF
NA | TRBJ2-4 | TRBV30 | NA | TGTGCCTGGGCCCGGGACAATTATGGCATTCAGTACTTC | CAWARDNYGIQYF
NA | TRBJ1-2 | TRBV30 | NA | TGTGCCTGGAGTAACGCGGGACCCGACTATGGCTACACCTTC | CAWSNAGPDYGYTF
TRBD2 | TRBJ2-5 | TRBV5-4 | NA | TGTGCCAGCAGCTTTAGCGGGGAAGAGACCCAGTACTTC | CASSFSGEETQYF
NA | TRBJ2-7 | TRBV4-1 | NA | TGCGCCAGCAGCCAAGATGTTTCGCGGCAGTCCTACGAGCAGTACTTC | CASSQDVSRQSYEQYF
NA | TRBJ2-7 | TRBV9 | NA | TGTGCCAGCAGCCCTGGCCCCCAGGGAAGCTCCTACGAGCAGTACTTC | CASSPGPQGSSYEQYF
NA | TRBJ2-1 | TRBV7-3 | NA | TGTGCCAGCAGCTTAACCCCTGGAAACAATGAGCAGTTCTTC | CASSLTPGNNEQFF
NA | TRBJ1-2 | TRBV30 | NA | TGTGCCTGGAGTGTTTGGAGGTGGGGGGGGCTCCACGAGGGCTACACCTTC | CAWSVWRWGGLHEGYTF
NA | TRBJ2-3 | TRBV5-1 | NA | TGCGCCAGCAGCCCTGGACAGCTACAGAAGGATACGCAGTATTTT | CASSPGQLQKDTQYF
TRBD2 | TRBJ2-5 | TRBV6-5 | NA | TGTGCCAGCAGCCTTAGCGGGGGGGCAACAGAGACCCAGTACTTC | CASSLSGGATETQYF
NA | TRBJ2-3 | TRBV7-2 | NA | TGTGCCAGCAACCCAAGACCCCAAAGAGAGCCCCTAGATACGCAGTATTTT | CASNPRPQREPLDTQYF
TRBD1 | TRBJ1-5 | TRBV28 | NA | TGTGCCAGCAGTTTAAGGGGACAGGTTAGCAATCAGCCCCAGCATTTT | CASSLRGQVSNQPQHF
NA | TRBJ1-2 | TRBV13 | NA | TGTGCCAGCAGCCAAGGGACTAATTGGGGCTACACCTTC | CASSQGTNWGYTF
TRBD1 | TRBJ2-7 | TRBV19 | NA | TGTGCCAGTAGTATCCAGGGGGCTACCCCCTACGAGCAGTACTTC | CASSIQGATPYEQYF
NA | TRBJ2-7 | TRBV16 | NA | TGTGCCAGCAGCCAGTATGGTCAGCTGCAGTACTTC | CASSQYGQLQYF
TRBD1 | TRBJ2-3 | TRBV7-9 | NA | TGTGCCAGCAGCCCCCCGACAGGGAACCTCGGAGATACGCAGTATTTT | CASSPPTGNLGDTQYF
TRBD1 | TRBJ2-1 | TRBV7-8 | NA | TGTGCCAGCAGGCATAAGCTAGGGACAGGGGGCTACAATGAGCAGTTCTTC | CASRHKLGTGGYNEQFF